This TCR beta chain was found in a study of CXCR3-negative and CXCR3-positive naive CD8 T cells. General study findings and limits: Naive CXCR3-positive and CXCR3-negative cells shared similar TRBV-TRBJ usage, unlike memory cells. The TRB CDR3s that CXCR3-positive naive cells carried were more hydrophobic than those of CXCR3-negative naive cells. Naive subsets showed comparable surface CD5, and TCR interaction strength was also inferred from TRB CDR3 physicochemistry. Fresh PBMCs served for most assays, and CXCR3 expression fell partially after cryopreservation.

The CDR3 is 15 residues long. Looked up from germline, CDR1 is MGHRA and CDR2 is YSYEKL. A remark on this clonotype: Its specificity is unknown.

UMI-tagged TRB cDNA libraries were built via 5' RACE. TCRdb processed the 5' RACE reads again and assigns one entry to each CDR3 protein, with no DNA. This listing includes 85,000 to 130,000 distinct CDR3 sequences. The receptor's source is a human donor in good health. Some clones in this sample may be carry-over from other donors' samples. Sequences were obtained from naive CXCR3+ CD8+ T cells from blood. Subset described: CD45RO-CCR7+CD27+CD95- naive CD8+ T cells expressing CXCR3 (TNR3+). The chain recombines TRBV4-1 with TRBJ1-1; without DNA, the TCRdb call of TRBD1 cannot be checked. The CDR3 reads CASSLRTGENTEAFF.